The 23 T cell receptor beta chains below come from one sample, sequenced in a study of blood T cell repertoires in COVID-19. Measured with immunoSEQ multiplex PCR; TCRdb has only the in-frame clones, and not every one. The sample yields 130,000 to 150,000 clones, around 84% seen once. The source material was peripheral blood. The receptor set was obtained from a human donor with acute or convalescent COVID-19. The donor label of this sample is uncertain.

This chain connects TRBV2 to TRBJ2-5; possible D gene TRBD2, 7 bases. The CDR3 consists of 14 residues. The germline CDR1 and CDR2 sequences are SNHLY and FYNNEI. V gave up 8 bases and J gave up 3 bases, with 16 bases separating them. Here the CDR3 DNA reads TGTGCCAGCGGGAGGGGGGCCGGAAAAGAGACCCAGTACTTC. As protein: CASGRGAGKETQYF.

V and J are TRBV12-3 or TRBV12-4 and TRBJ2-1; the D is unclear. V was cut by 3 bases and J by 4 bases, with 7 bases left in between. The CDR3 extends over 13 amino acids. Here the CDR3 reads CASSFAGYNEQFF. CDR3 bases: TGTGCCAGCAGTTTCGCCGGTTACAATGAGCAGTTCTTC.

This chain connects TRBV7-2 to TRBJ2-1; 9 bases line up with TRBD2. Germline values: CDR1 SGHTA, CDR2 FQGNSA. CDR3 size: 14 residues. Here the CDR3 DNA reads TGTGCGGTAAGGCTAGCGGGAAATTACAATGAGCAGTTCTTC. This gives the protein CAVRLAGNYNEQFF.

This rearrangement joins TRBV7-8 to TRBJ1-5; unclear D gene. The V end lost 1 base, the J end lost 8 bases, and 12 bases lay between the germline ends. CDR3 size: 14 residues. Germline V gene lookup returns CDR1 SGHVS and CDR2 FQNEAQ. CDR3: CASSLEPAAKPQHF. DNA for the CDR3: TGTGCCAGCAGCTTAGAACCGGCAGCGAAGCCCCAGCATTTT.

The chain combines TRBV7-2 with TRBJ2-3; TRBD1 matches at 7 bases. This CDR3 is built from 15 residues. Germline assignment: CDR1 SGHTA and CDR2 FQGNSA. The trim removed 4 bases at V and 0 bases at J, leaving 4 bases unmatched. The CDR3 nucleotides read TGTGCCAGCAGCTCGACAGGGTTTAGCACAGATACGCAGTATTTT. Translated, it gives CASSSTGFSTDTQYF.

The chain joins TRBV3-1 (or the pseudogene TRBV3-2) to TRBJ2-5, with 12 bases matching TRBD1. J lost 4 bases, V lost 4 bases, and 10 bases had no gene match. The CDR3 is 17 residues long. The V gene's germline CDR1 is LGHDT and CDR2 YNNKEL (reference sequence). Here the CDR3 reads CASSPAYGTGGRETQYF. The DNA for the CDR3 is TGTGCCAGCAGCCCGGCTTACGGGACAGGGGGCAGAGAGACCCAGTACTTC.

The DNA for the CDR3 is TGTGCCAGCAGTTCGGGACAGCCCACAGATACGCAGTATTTT. Its protein is CASSSGQPTDTQYF. The chain has TRBV28 and TRBJ2-3, with TRBD1 identical over 7 bases. Trimming cost V 4 bases and J 2 bases; bases outside gene matches: 3. Germline V CDR1 and CDR2: MDHEN, SYDVKM. The CDR3 is made up of 14 amino acids.

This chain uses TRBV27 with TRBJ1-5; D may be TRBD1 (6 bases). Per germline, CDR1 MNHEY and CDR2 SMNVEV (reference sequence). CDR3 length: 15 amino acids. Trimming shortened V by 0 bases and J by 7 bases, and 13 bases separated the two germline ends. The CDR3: CASSLSYTGRQPQHF. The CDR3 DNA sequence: TGTGCCAGCAGTTTATCCTACACAGGGAGACAGCCCCAGCATTTT.

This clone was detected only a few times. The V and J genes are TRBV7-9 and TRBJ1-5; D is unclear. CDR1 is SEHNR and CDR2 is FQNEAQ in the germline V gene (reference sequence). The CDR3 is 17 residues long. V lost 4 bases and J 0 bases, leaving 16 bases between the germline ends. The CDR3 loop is CASSSETRGYSNQPQHF. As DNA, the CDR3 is TGTGCCAGCAGCTCCGAGACAAGAGGGTATAGCAATCAGCCCCAGCATTTT.

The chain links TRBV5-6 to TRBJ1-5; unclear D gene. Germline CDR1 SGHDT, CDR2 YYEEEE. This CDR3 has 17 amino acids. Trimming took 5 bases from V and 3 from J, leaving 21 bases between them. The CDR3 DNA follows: TGTGCCAGCAGTTCCCTCGGTCCGGTGGAGTCCAATCAGCCCCAGCATTTT. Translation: CASSSLGPVESNQPQHF.

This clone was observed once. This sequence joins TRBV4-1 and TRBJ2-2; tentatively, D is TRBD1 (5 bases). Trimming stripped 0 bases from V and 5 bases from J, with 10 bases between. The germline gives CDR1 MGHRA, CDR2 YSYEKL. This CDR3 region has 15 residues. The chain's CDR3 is CASSQEPGFTGELFF. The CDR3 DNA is TGCGCCAGCAGCCAAGAACCAGGGTTTACCGGGGAGCTGTTTTTT.

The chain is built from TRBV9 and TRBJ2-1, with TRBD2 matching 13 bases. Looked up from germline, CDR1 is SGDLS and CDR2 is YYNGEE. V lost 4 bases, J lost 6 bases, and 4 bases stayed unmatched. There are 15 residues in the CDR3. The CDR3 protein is CASSHGLAGVNEQFF. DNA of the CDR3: TGTGCCAGCAGCCACGGACTAGCGGGAGTCAATGAGCAGTTCTTC.

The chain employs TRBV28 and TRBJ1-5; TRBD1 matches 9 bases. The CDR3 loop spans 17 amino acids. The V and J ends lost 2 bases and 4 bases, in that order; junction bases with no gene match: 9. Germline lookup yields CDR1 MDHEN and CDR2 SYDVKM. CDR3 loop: CASSLGTGTMWNQPQHF. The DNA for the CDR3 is TGTGCCAGCAGTTTAGGGACAGGGACTATGTGGAATCAGCCCCAGCATTTT. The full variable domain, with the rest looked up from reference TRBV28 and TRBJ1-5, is DVKVTQSSRYLVKRTGEKVFLECVQDMDHENMFWYRQDPGLGLRLIYFSYDVKMKEKGDIPEGYSVSREKKERFSLILESASTNQTSMYLCASSLGTGTMWNQPQHFGDGTRLSIL.

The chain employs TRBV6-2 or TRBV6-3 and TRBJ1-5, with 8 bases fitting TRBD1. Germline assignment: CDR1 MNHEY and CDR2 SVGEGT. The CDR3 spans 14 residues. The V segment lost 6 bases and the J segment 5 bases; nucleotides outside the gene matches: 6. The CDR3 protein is CASSGQGFYQPQHF. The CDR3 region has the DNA TGTGCCAGCAGCGGACAGGGATTCTATCAGCCCCAGCATTTT.

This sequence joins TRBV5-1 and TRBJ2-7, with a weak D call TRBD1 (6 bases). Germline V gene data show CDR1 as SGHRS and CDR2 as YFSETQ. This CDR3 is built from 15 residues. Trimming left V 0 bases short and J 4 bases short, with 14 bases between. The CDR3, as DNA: TGCGCCAGCAGCTTGGAGACAGGCCCAGAGTACGAGCAGTACGTC. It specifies CASSLETGPEYEQYV.

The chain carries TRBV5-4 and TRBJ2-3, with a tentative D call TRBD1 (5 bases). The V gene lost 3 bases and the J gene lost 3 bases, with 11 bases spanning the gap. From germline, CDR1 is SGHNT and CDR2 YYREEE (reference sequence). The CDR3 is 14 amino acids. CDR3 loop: CASSSRERTDTQYF. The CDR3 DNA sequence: TGTGCCAGCAGCTCCAGGGAAAGGACAGATACGCAGTATTTT. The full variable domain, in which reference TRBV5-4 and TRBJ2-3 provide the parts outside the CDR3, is ETGVTQSPTHLIKTRGQQVTLRCSSQSGHNTVSWYQQALGQGPQFIFQYYREEENGRGNFPPRFSGLQFPNYSSELNVNALELDDSALYLCASSSRERTDTQYFGPGTRLTVL.

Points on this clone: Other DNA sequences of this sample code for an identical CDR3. The CDR3 DNA reads TGTGCCAGCAGCCGTGGGGGGAGCAATCAGCCCCAGCATTTT. This gives the protein CASSRGGSNQPQHF. The rearrangement joins TRBV7-2 to TRBJ1-5, with D possibly TRBD1 on 5 matching bases. The CDR3 length is 14 residues. Germline V gene data show CDR1 as SGHTA and CDR2 as FQGNSA. V was pared by 5 bases and J by 1 base, with 9 bases between.

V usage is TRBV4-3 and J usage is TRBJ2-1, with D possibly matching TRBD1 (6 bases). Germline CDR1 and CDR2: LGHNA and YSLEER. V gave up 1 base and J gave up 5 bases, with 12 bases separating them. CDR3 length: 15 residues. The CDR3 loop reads CASSQAPTGDNEQFF. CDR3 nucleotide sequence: TGCGCCAGCAGCCAAGCCCCGACAGGAGACAATGAGCAGTTCTTC.

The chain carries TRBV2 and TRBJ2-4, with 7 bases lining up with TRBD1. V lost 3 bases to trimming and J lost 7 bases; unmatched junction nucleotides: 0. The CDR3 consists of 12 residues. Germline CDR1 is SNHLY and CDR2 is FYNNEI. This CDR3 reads CASSDRGNIQYF. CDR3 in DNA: TGTGCCAGCAGTGACAGGGGGAACATTCAGTACTTC.

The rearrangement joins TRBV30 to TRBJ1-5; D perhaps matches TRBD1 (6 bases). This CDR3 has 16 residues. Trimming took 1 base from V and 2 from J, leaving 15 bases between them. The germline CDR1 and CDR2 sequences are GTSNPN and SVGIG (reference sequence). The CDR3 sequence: CAWSESGDGGNQPQHF. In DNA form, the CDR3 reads TGTGCCTGGAGTGAATCAGGGGATGGTGGCAATCAGCCCCAGCATTTT.

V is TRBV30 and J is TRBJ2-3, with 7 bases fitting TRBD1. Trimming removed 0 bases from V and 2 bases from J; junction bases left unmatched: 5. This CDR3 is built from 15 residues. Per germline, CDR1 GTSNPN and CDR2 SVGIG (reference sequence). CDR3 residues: CAWSVLEGATDTQYF. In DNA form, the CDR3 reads TGTGCCTGGAGTGTTCTCGAGGGGGCCACAGATACGCAGTATTTT.

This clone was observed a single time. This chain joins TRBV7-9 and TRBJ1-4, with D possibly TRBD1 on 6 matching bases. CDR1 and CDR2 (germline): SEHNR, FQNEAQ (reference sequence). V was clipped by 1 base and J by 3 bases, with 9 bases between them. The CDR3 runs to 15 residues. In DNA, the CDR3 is TGTGCCAGCAGCTTAGAGGGGGTCTCTAATGAAAAACTGTTTTTT. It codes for CASSLEGVSNEKLFF.

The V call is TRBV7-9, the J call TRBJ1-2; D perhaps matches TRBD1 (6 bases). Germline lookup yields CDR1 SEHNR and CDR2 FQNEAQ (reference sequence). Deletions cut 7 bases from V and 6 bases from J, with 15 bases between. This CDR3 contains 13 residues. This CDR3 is CASIQGGNHGYTF. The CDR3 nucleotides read TGTGCCAGCATCCAAGGGGGTAATCATGGCTACACCTTC. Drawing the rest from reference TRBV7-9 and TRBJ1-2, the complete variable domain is DTGVSQNPRHKITKRGQNVTFRCDPISEHNRLYWYRQTLGQGPEFLTYFQNEAQLEKSRLLSDRFSAERPKGSFSTLEIQRTEQGDSAMYLCASIQGGNHGYTFGSGTRLTVV.